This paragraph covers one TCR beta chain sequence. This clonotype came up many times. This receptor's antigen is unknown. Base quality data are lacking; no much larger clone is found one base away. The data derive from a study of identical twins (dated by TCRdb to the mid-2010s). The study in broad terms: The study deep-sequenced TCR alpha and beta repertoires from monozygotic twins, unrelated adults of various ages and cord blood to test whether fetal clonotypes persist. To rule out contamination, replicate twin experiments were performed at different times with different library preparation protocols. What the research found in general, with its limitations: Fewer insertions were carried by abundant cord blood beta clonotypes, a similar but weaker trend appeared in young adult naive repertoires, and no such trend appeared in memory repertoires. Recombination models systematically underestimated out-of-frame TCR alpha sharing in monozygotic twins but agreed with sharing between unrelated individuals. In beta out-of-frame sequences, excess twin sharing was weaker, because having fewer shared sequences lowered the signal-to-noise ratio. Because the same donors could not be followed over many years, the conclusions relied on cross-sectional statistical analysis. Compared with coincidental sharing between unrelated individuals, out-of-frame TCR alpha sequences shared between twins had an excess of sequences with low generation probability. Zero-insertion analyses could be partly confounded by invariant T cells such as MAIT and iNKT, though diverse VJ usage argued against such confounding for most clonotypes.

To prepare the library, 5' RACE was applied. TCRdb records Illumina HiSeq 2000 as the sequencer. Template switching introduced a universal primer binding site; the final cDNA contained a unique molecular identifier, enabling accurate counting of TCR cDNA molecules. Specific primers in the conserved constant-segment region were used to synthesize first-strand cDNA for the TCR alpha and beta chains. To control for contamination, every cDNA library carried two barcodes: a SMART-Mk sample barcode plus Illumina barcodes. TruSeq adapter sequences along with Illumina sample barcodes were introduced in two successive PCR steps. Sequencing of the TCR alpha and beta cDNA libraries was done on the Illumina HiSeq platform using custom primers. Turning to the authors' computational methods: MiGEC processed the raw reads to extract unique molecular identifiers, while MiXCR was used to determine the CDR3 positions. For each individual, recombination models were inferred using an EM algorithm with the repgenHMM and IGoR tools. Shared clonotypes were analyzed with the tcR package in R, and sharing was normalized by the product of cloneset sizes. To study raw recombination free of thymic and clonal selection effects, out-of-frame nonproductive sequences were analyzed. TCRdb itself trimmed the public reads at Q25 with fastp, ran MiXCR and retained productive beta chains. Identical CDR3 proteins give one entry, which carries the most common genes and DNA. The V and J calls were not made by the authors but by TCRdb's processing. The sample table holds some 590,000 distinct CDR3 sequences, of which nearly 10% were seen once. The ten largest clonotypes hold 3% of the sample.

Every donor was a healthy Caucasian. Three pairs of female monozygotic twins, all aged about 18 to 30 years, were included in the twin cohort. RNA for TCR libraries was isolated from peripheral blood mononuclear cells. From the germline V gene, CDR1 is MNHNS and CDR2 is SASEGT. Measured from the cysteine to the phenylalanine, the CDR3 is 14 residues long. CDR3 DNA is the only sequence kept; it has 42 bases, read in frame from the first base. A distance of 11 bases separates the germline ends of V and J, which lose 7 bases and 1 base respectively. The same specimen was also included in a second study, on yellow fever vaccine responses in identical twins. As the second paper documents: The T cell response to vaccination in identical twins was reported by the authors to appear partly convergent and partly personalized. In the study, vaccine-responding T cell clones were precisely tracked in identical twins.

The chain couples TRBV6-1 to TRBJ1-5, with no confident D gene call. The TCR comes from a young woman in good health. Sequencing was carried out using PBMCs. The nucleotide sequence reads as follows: TGTGCCAGCACCGCACAGACGAGCAATCAGCCCCAGCATTTT. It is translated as CASTAQTSNQPQHF.